This entry features one TCR beta chain sequence. What it binds is not known. The CDR3 has 19 amino acids. The ends were cut back, 4 bases at V and 0 bases at J, with 22 bases in the middle. Germline CDR1 SGHTA, CDR2 FQGNSA. The sample is drawn from a study of early T cells in non-severe SARS-CoV-2 infection. Overall study context: Sequenced material consisted of bulk RNA (from unsorted whole blood), and chains were unpaired.

Separate cDNA molecules each had unique molecular identifiers attached to them. From the 5' RACE reads, TCRdb called clonotypes with MiXCR, one entry per CDR3 protein. The repertoire includes approximately 80,000 distinct CDR3 sequences, 10% to 12% of them detected once, and more than 10% sits in the top ten. General study findings and limits: Matches to VDJdb favored anti-spike CD8 responses and missed private and CD4 specificities.

The chain recombines TRBV7-2 with TRBJ2-1; D possibly matches TRBD1 or TRBD2 (5 bases each). Material: whole blood, obtained at baseline. This receptor was identified in an adult who was a healthcare worker with PCR-confirmed SARS-CoV-2 infection or an uninfected control (not recorded which). CDR3 nucleotides: TGTGCCAGCAGCTCAGCGAGAACGGGGCAAAGAAGCTCCTACAATGAGCAGTTCTTC. Protein sequence: CASSSARTGQRSSYNEQFF.